This entry lists 18 T cell receptor beta chains sequenced from one sample in a study of T-cell reconstitution after alpha-beta-depleted transplantation in children. Unique molecular identifiers were incorporated into the prepared TCRbeta library. TCRdb recomputed calls from the PCR reads with MiXCR, one row per CDR3 protein. The table shows 500,000 to 600,000 distinct CDR3 sequences, with roughly 27% occurring only once. Sequencing used PBMCs, obtained before TCRalphabeta/CD19-depleted stem cell transplant. The receptor set was obtained from a boy younger than two with Wiskott-Aldrich syndrome, due to receive a stem cell transplant.

The genes are TRBV12-3 or TRBV12-4 and TRBJ1-1; D is unresolved. The CDR3 is 11 residues long. Trimming took 4 bases from V and 8 from J, leaving 8 bases between them. The CDR3 here is CASSSFFEAFF. CDR3 sequence (DNA): TGTGCCAGCAGTTCCTTCTTCGAAGCTTTCTTT.

This clonotype turned up a few times. The V call is TRBV6-1, the J call TRBJ1-5; D perhaps matches TRBD1 (5 bases). Germline values: CDR1 MNHNS, CDR2 SASEGT. This CDR3 is built from 17 residues. Trimming removed 5 bases at V and 6 bases at J, with 23 bases between. The CDR3 is CASSKRGDTWGLQPQHF. In DNA form, the CDR3 reads TGTGCCAGCAGTAAGAGGGGCGACACCTGGGGCCTTCAGCCCCAGCATTTT.

The genes are TRBV14 and TRBJ1-1; D is undetermined. V lost 1 base and J 0 bases, leaving 9 bases between the germline ends. CDR1 and CDR2 (germline): SGHDN, FVKESK. CDR3 length: 15 residues. CDR3 sequence (DNA): TGTGCCAGCAGCCAAGTTCGTCCTTTGAACACTGAAGCTTTCTTT. Residues: CASSQVRPLNTEAFF.

The V gene is TRBV7-7, the J gene TRBJ2-2, with TRBD1 matching 7 bases. Germline values: CDR1 SSHAT, CDR2 FNYEAQ (reference sequence). The J segment lost 3 bases and the V segment lost 3 bases, leaving 16 bases of the junction unmatched. The CDR3 runs 19 residues. The CDR3 here is CASSLIERRQGVHTGELFF. DNA of the CDR3: TGTGCCAGCAGCTTGATCGAAAGGAGACAGGGAGTTCACACCGGGGAGCTGTTTTTT.

This clonotype was counted a few times. The gene calls are TRBV5-1 and TRBJ2-1, with a tentative D call TRBD2 (6 bases). Deletions cut 0 bases from V and 4 bases from J, with 14 bases between. The CDR3 length is 16 residues. Germline assignment: CDR1 SGHRS and CDR2 YFSETQ. The CDR3 loop reads CASSLASGGDYNEQFF. The CDR3 nucleotides are TGCGCCAGCAGCTTGGCATCCGGCGGGGATTACAATGAGCAGTTCTTC.

The chain combines TRBV7-9 with TRBJ1-5; D not certain. CDR1 SEHNR and CDR2 FQNEAQ come from the germline V gene (reference sequence). This CDR3 is built from 13 residues. V lost 4 bases and J 5 bases, leaving 9 bases between the germline ends. CDR3 sequence reads: CASSSGIYQPQHF. CDR3 sequence (DNA): TGTGCCAGCAGCTCCGGGATATATCAGCCCCAGCATTTT.

The V call is TRBV20-1, the J call TRBJ2-5; D is perhaps TRBD1 or TRBD2 (5 bases each). The CDR3 is made up of 14 amino acids. The germline gives CDR1 DFQATT, CDR2 SNEGSKA (reference sequence). Trimming stripped 6 bases from V and 5 bases from J, with 19 bases between. CDR3 in amino acids: CSAKPSGKGETQYF. DNA of the CDR3: TGCAGTGCGAAACCTTCGGGGAAGGGGGAGACCCAGTACTTC.

This clonotype appeared a few times. The chain joins TRBV7-6 to TRBJ1-1, with TRBD1 matching over 7 bases. V lost 4 bases and J lost 1; bases outside the gene matches: 6. The germline V gene has CDR1 SGHVS and CDR2 FNYEAQ. The CDR3 totals 15 residues. This CDR3 reads CASSSARGKNTEAFF. Here the CDR3 DNA reads TGTGCCAGCAGCTCAGCCAGGGGGAAGAACACTGAAGCTTTCTTT.

V is TRBV5-1 and J is TRBJ2-7; possibly TRBD1 for D (6 bases). The V end was cut by 0 bases, the J end by 1 base, with 11 bases between. Germline CDR1 and CDR2: SGHRS and YFSETQ. The CDR3 contains 15 residues. DNA of the CDR3: TGCGCCAGCAGCTTGGCCGGACAGAAGTCCTACGAGCAGTACTTC. This gives the protein CASSLAGQKSYEQYF.

J is TRBJ1-1 and V is TRBV7-2, with a tentative D call TRBD1 (5 bases). CDR1 SGHTA and CDR2 FQGNSA come from the germline V gene. The CDR3 is 16 residues long. Trimming pared 2 bases from V and 2 bases from J, leaving 15 bases between. Written as DNA, the CDR3 is TGTGCCAGCAGCTTACAGGGAAGGATAGGAAACACTGAAGCTTTCTTT. Its translation is CASSLQGRIGNTEAFF.

This clonotype was seen a few times. V usage is TRBV24-1 and J usage is TRBJ2-3; tentative D call: TRBD1 (6 bases). V dropped 3 bases and J dropped 6 bases, with 12 bases sitting between them. CDR1 and CDR2 from the germline V gene are KGHDR and SFDVKD. The CDR3 consists of 14 residues. The CDR3 sequence is CATSDGGPGDTQYF. As DNA, the CDR3 is TGTGCCACCAGTGATGGGGGCCCGGGGGATACGCAGTATTTT.

This clonotype turned up a few times. The chain joins TRBV5-1 to TRBJ1-5, with D tentatively TRBD1 (6 bases). The germline V gene encodes CDR1 SGHRS and CDR2 YFSETQ. The V gene lost 6 bases and the J gene lost 2 bases, with 15 bases spanning the gap. This CDR3 region has 15 residues. The CDR3 is CASKNSDSRNQPQHF. DNA of the CDR3: TGCGCCAGCAAAAACTCGGACAGCCGCAATCAGCCCCAGCATTTT.

The chain couples TRBV10-2 to TRBJ2-3, with D possibly TRBD2 on 5 matching bases. V was trimmed by 6 bases and J by 3 bases, leaving 10 bases between them. CDR1 is WSHSY and CDR2 is SAAADI in the germline V gene. The CDR3 is made up of 13 amino acids. The CDR3 here is CASREGVTDTQYF. The DNA of the CDR3 is TGCGCCAGCAGAGAGGGAGTGACAGATACGCAGTATTTT.

This clonotype came up once. V is TRBV5-1 and J is TRBJ2-1; D might be TRBD1 or TRBD2, each matching 5 bases. There are 16 residues in the CDR3. V shed 0 bases and J shed 0 bases, with 10 bases lying between them. Per the germline V gene, CDR1 is SGHRS and CDR2 is YFSETQ. Here the CDR3 reads CASSLEWGSSYNEQFF. CDR3 DNA sequence: TGCGCCAGCAGCTTGGAATGGGGGAGCTCCTACAATGAGCAGTTCTTC.

Note on this clonotype: A read error may produce the germline difference seen at one junction end. The chain carries TRBV7-7 and TRBJ2-7, with D possibly TRBD1 on 6 matching bases. The CDR3 is made up of 13 amino acids. Germline V lookup: CDR1 SSHAT, CDR2 FNYEAQ (reference sequence). The CDR3 loop reads CASSPIRGMGLVF. In DNA form, the CDR3 reads TGTGCCAGCAGCCCTATAAGGGGGATGGGTCTGGTTTTC. The entire variable domain, with the rest obtained from reference TRBV7-7 and TRBJ2-7, is as follows: GAGVSQSPRYKVTKRGQDVTLRCDPISSHATLYWYQQALGQGPEFLTYFNYEAQPDKSGLPSDRFSAERPEGSISTLTIQRTEQRDSAMYRCASSPIRGMGLVFGPGTRLTVT.

The chain recombines TRBV29-1 with TRBJ2-5; D is possibly TRBD2 (6 bases). The V gene's germline CDR1 is SQVTM and CDR2 ANQGSEA. This CDR3 comprises 13 residues. The ends were cut back, 5 bases at V and 7 bases at J, with 17 bases in the middle. The CDR3 here is CSVQTGTGGTQYF. CDR3 bases: TGCAGCGTTCAGACCGGGACTGGGGGGACCCAGTACTTC.

The chain links TRBV21-1 to TRBJ2-1. TRBV21-1 is tagged as a pseudogene. The CDR3 covers 13 residues. The CDR3: CARPRFTDDEQFF. CDR3 coding DNA: TGTGCCAGACCGAGGTTTACTGATGATGAGCAGTTCTTC.

This chain uses TRBV2 with TRBJ2-3, with TRBD1 matching over 7 bases. The CDR3 runs to 14 residues. Trimming at V came to 7 bases and at J to 2 bases, leaving 6 bases not matched to a gene. Germline V lookup: CDR1 SNHLY, CDR2 FYNNEI. The CDR3 region has the DNA TGTGCCAGCAAGCCCGGGACAGACACAGATACGCAGTATTTT. Its translation is CASKPGTDTDTQYF. The variable domain in full, completed from reference TRBV2 and TRBJ2-3, reads EPEVTQTPSHQVTQMGQEVILRCVPISNHLYFYWYRQILGQKVEFLVSFYNNEISEKSEIFDDQFSVERPDGSNFTLKIRSTKLEDSAMYFCASKPGTDTDTQYFGPGTRLTVL.